A selection of T cell receptor beta chains follows, all from one sample in a study of blood T cell repertoires in COVID-19. Produced via immunoSEQ multiplex PCR; TCRdb's table is partial and in-frame only. This table holds around 290,000 clones, approximately 86% found once. Material: peripheral blood. These receptors came from a woman between 65 and 79 years old with COVID-19, enrolled during active disease. CDR3s include the opening cysteine and the closing phenylalanine or tryptophan. Fields, in order: clone size, J gene, D gene, V gene, CDR3 DNA, CDR3 protein. The D gene is left open where the match is weak. Rows may omit the clone size; those that give it use once, few, many or a size class.

abundance: -
j_gene: TRBJ2-1
d_gene: TRBD2
v_gene: TRBV5-4
CDR3nt: TGTGCCAGCAGCTCGGCCACTAGCGGGGCAGACAATGAGCAGTTCTTC
CDR3aa: CASSSATSGADNEQFF

abundance: -
j_gene: TRBJ1-6
d_gene: -
v_gene: TRBV27
CDR3nt: TGTGCCAGCAGTTTGGACGGAGCTAGGGGTTCACCCCTCCACTTT
CDR3aa: CASSLDGARGSPLHF

abundance: -
j_gene: TRBJ1-5
d_gene: TRBD1
v_gene: TRBV27
CDR3nt: TGTGCCAGCAGGCCCACAGGGGTGAGCAATCAGCCCCAGCATTTT
CDR3aa: CASRPTGVSNQPQHF

abundance: -
j_gene: TRBJ2-3
d_gene: TRBD1
v_gene: TRBV24-1
CDR3nt: TGTGCCACCCGGGACAGGGTATCAGATACGCAGTATTTT
CDR3aa: CATRDRVSDTQYF

abundance: -
j_gene: TRBJ1-2
d_gene: -
v_gene: TRBV14
CDR3nt: TGTGCCAGCAGCCTCACGCGGCTCTTGGGCTACACCTTC
CDR3aa: CASSLTRLLGYTF

abundance: -
j_gene: TRBJ2-7
d_gene: TRBD2
v_gene: TRBV18
CDR3nt: TGTGCCAGCTCACCGGGACTAGCGGGGCATAGCGAGCAGTACTTC
CDR3aa: CASSPGLAGHSEQYF

abundance: -
j_gene: TRBJ1-1
d_gene: TRBD1
v_gene: TRBV2
CDR3nt: TGTGCCAGCAGTGTGGGACAGGCGAACACTGAAGCTTTCTTT
CDR3aa: CASSVGQANTEAFF

abundance: -
j_gene: TRBJ1-1
d_gene: TRBD1
v_gene: TRBV10-3
CDR3nt: TGTGCCATCAGTGAGGAGGGGGCCACTGAAGCTTTCTTT
CDR3aa: CAISEEGATEAFF

abundance: -
j_gene: TRBJ2-3
d_gene: -
v_gene: TRBV9
CDR3nt: TGTGCCAGCAGCGTAGGGGTGGGGGAGGCAGATACGCAGTATTTT
CDR3aa: CASSVGVGEADTQYF

abundance: -
j_gene: TRBJ2-1
d_gene: TRBD2
v_gene: TRBV10-1
CDR3nt: TGCGCCAGCAGTGAGTCAACTAGCGGGGGGCCGGTCTTC
CDR3aa: CASSESTSGGPVF

abundance: -
j_gene: TRBJ2-1
d_gene: -
v_gene: TRBV21-1
CDR3nt: TGTGCCAGCAGCTTTAATAGCGTCCCCTACAATGAGCAGTTCTTC
CDR3aa: CASSFNSVPYNEQFF

abundance: -
j_gene: TRBJ1-3
d_gene: -
v_gene: TRBV4-3
CDR3nt: TGCGCCAGCAGCCAAGAAGATTCCCGGGACTTCAGAAACACCATATATTTT
CDR3aa: CASSQEDSRDFRNTIYF

abundance: -
j_gene: TRBJ1-2
d_gene: -
v_gene: TRBV28
CDR3nt: TGTGCCAGCAGTGCGCAGGGTCGCGGTCCCGTCTATGGCTACACCTTC
CDR3aa: CASSAQGRGPVYGYTF

abundance: -
j_gene: TRBJ2-4
d_gene: TRBD2
v_gene: TRBV5-6
CDR3nt: TGTGCCAGCAGCTTGGCAGATGGACCGCGAGGGAGGGTTTATTACTTC
CDR3aa: CASSLADGPRGRVYYF

abundance: -
j_gene: TRBJ2-3
d_gene: TRBD1
v_gene: TRBV9
CDR3nt: TGTGCCAGCAGCCTCCAGGGGGGCACAGATACGCAGTATTTT
CDR3aa: CASSLQGGTDTQYF

abundance: few
j_gene: TRBJ2-7
d_gene: TRBD1
v_gene: TRBV2
CDR3nt: TGTGCCAGCAGTGTGACAGGGGAAGGGTACGAGCAGTACTTC
CDR3aa: CASSVTGEGYEQYF

abundance: once
j_gene: TRBJ1-2
d_gene: -
v_gene: TRBV4-3
CDR3nt: TGCGCCAGCAGCCAAGATTGGGGAGGTGGCTACACCTTC
CDR3aa: CASSQDWGGGYTF

abundance: -
j_gene: TRBJ1-1
d_gene: TRBD1
v_gene: TRBV4-1
CDR3nt: TGCGCCAGCAGCCAGGCGGGACAGGGTCCCCACGAAGCTTTCTTT
CDR3aa: CASSQAGQGPHEAFF

abundance: -
j_gene: TRBJ2-7
d_gene: TRBD2
v_gene: TRBV7-8
CDR3nt: TGTGCCAGCAGCCGAGCGGGGGGTTCCTACGAGCAGTACTTC
CDR3aa: CASSRAGGSYEQYF

abundance: -
j_gene: TRBJ2-5
d_gene: -
v_gene: TRBV5-1
CDR3nt: TGCGCCAGCAGCTTAACACACCAAGAGACCCAGTACTTC
CDR3aa: CASSLTHQETQYF

abundance: -
j_gene: TRBJ1-3
d_gene: TRBD1
v_gene: TRBV28
CDR3nt: TGTGCCACCGGACAGGGGCTAGGAAACACCATATATTTT
CDR3aa: CATGQGLGNTIYF

abundance: -
j_gene: TRBJ2-5
d_gene: TRBD2
v_gene: TRBV11-2
CDR3nt: TGTGCCAGCAGCCCCTCTCCGGGACTAGCGGGGGGGTTGATAGAGACCCAGTACTTC
CDR3aa: CASSPSPGLAGGLIETQYF

abundance: -
j_gene: TRBJ1-2
d_gene: -
v_gene: TRBV5-6
CDR3nt: TGTGCCAGCAGCCGAGACGGGAACTATGGCTACACCTTC
CDR3aa: CASSRDGNYGYTF

abundance: -
j_gene: TRBJ2-7
d_gene: -
v_gene: TRBV11-2
CDR3nt: TGTGCCAGCAGCTTATTAGGGGACTCCTACGAGCAGTACTTC
CDR3aa: CASSLLGDSYEQYF

abundance: once
j_gene: TRBJ2-3
d_gene: TRBD1
v_gene: TRBV29-1
CDR3nt: TGCAGCGCTAAGACAGGGGGAAGCACAGATACGCAGTATTTT
CDR3aa: CSAKTGGSTDTQYF

abundance: -
j_gene: TRBJ1-2
d_gene: TRBD1
v_gene: TRBV2
CDR3nt: TGTGCCAGCATTCCGGGACAGAATGGCTACACCTTC
CDR3aa: CASIPGQNGYTF

abundance: -
j_gene: TRBJ1-2
d_gene: TRBD1
v_gene: TRBV5-6
CDR3nt: TGTGCCAGCAGTCCTGGACAGGGTAATGGCTACACCTTC
CDR3aa: CASSPGQGNGYTF

abundance: -
j_gene: TRBJ2-1
d_gene: -
v_gene: TRBV21-1
CDR3nt: TGTGCCAGCAGCAGTCACAGGGGGGCAAAAACCCGGTTCTACAATGAGCAGTTCTTC
CDR3aa: CASSSHRGAKTRFYNEQFF

abundance: -
j_gene: TRBJ2-3
d_gene: TRBD2
v_gene: TRBV27
CDR3nt: TGTGCCAGCAGTTTAAAGAGCGGGGGGACAGATACGCAGTATTTT
CDR3aa: CASSLKSGGTDTQYF

abundance: -
j_gene: TRBJ1-6
d_gene: -
v_gene: TRBV19
CDR3nt: TGTGCCAGTACCCTAGAGGCCGGAAGTTCCAATTCACCCCTCCACTTT
CDR3aa: CASTLEAGSSNSPLHF

abundance: -
j_gene: TRBJ2-7
d_gene: -
v_gene: TRBV27
CDR3nt: TGTGCCAGCAGACTATGGGTGGACACTACCTACGAGCAGTACTTC
CDR3aa: CASRLWVDTTYEQYF

abundance: -
j_gene: TRBJ1-5
d_gene: TRBD1
v_gene: TRBV12-5
CDR3nt: TGTGCTAGTGGACGGGCGGACAGGGACAATCAGCCCCAGCATTTT
CDR3aa: CASGRADRDNQPQHF

abundance: many
j_gene: TRBJ1-3
d_gene: -
v_gene: TRBV5-6
CDR3nt: TGTGCCAGCAGCTTGGAGCAGGCCTCTGGAAACACCATATATTTT
CDR3aa: CASSLEQASGNTIYF

abundance: -
j_gene: TRBJ2-7
d_gene: -
v_gene: TRBV25-1
CDR3nt: TGTGCCAGCAGTTCAGGATTGACCTACGAGCAGTACTTC
CDR3aa: CASSSGLTYEQYF

abundance: -
j_gene: TRBJ1-1
d_gene: -
v_gene: TRBV7-8
CDR3nt: TGTGCCAGCAGCCTAGGTGCGGGGAGCACTGAAGCTTTCTTT
CDR3aa: CASSLGAGSTEAFF

abundance: -
j_gene: TRBJ1-2
d_gene: TRBD1
v_gene: TRBV5-8
CDR3nt: TGTGCCAGCAGCTTGGAATTGGCAGGGGGTTGGAATGGCTACACCTTC
CDR3aa: CASSLELAGGWNGYTF

abundance: -
j_gene: TRBJ2-1
d_gene: -
v_gene: TRBV5-4
CDR3nt: TGTGCCAGCAGGTCAGGTACGAGCTCCTACAATGAGCAGTTCTTC
CDR3aa: CASRSGTSSYNEQFF

abundance: -
j_gene: TRBJ2-5
d_gene: TRBD1
v_gene: TRBV27
CDR3nt: TGTGCCAGCAGTACAGAACAGGGGAAAATGGAGACCCAGTACTTC
CDR3aa: CASSTEQGKMETQYF

abundance: -
j_gene: TRBJ2-3
d_gene: TRBD2
v_gene: TRBV5-1
CDR3nt: TGCGCCAGCACCACCGCGGGACTACCGACAGATACGCAGTATTTT
CDR3aa: CASTTAGLPTDTQYF

abundance: -
j_gene: TRBJ1-1
d_gene: -
v_gene: TRBV6-5
CDR3nt: TGTGCCAGTAGGACAGCTATGAACACTGAAGCTTTCTTT
CDR3aa: CASRTAMNTEAFF

abundance: -
j_gene: TRBJ2-7
d_gene: -
v_gene: TRBV7-2
CDR3nt: TGTGCCAGCAGCTTAGATCCCGGGGCCTACGAGCAGTACTTC
CDR3aa: CASSLDPGAYEQYF

abundance: -
j_gene: TRBJ1-2
d_gene: TRBD1
v_gene: TRBV4-3
CDR3nt: TGCGCCAGCAGCCAACTCGGACAGGGTGGCTACACCTTC
CDR3aa: CASSQLGQGGYTF

abundance: -
j_gene: TRBJ2-7
d_gene: TRBD2
v_gene: TRBV27
CDR3nt: TGTGCCAGCAGCTCGAATCGGGTAGCGGGGGGTCGGTACGAGCAGTACTTC
CDR3aa: CASSSNRVAGGRYEQYF

abundance: -
j_gene: TRBJ2-3
d_gene: TRBD2
v_gene: TRBV27
CDR3nt: TGTGCCAGCAGTTTAATGACTAGCGGGGGGGTTACGCAGTATTTT
CDR3aa: CASSLMTSGGVTQYF

abundance: -
j_gene: TRBJ1-2
d_gene: -
v_gene: TRBV30
CDR3nt: TGTGCCTGGAGTGAAGGGGCAGGAGCGTGGTATGGCTACACCTTC
CDR3aa: CAWSEGAGAWYGYTF

abundance: once
j_gene: TRBJ2-3
d_gene: TRBD2
v_gene: TRBV30
CDR3nt: TGTGCCTGGAGTGTACGACTAGCGGGGGGCACAGATACGCAGTATTTT
CDR3aa: CAWSVRLAGGTDTQYF

abundance: -
j_gene: TRBJ1-3
d_gene: TRBD1
v_gene: TRBV24-1
CDR3nt: TGTGCCACCAGCACAGGGGCTGGAAACACCATATATTTT
CDR3aa: CATSTGAGNTIYF

abundance: -
j_gene: TRBJ1-6
d_gene: -
v_gene: TRBV10-3
CDR3nt: TGTGCCACCCGGGTCAGTAATTCACCCCTCCACTTT
CDR3aa: CATRVSNSPLHF

abundance: -
j_gene: TRBJ2-1
d_gene: -
v_gene: TRBV11-2
CDR3nt: TGTGCCAGCAGCTACTGGGGCGATGAGCAGTTCTTC
CDR3aa: CASSYWGDEQFF

abundance: -
j_gene: TRBJ1-1
d_gene: TRBD1
v_gene: TRBV28
CDR3nt: TGTGCCAGCAGTTCCTGGACAGGGAACACTGAAGCTTTCTTT
CDR3aa: CASSSWTGNTEAFF

abundance: -
j_gene: TRBJ1-2
d_gene: -
v_gene: TRBV2
CDR3nt: TGTGCCAGCAGGGGAGAGGGCCCCTATGGCTACACCTTC
CDR3aa: CASRGEGPYGYTF

abundance: -
j_gene: TRBJ1-2
d_gene: -
v_gene: TRBV7-6
CDR3nt: TGTGCCAGCAGCTTAGGGGGGACATCGGCGGATGGCTACACCTTC
CDR3aa: CASSLGGTSADGYTF

abundance: -
j_gene: TRBJ1-2
d_gene: -
v_gene: TRBV5-6
CDR3nt: TGTGCCAGCATTCCCAGGGTCAAGGACACCTTC
CDR3aa: CASIPRVKDTF

abundance: -
j_gene: TRBJ2-5
d_gene: -
v_gene: TRBV6-6
CDR3nt: TGTGCCAGCAGTTACGCTCGGGAGGAGACCCAGTACTTC
CDR3aa: CASSYAREETQYF

abundance: -
j_gene: TRBJ1-2
d_gene: -
v_gene: TRBV6-5
CDR3nt: TGTGCCAGCAGTTACCCCGCGGGGGAAGGCTACACCTTC
CDR3aa: CASSYPAGEGYTF